Given below is one T cell receptor (beta chain) in context. The antigen is undetermined. This sample was included in a study of lymphopenia after photon versus proton radiotherapy. Broader study findings: After the lymphocyte nadir, photon-treated repertoires showed oligoclonal expansion, especially of CD8+ Temra cells.

This table comes from immunoSEQ multiplex PCR, and its TCRdb copy is limited to in-frame clones, with some not included. The sample holds approximately 4,900 clones, around 89% seen once. This CDR3 region has 14 residues. J was trimmed by 8 bases and V by 1 base; bases with no gene match: 3. The V gene's germline CDR1 is WNHNN and CDR2 SYGVQD (reference sequence). Sample: peripheral blood, taken from a patient treated with photon-based radiotherapy. The origin of this receptor is a man older than 75 with cholangiocarcinoma. The V and J genes are TRBV10-1 and TRBJ2-7, with 12 bases identical to TRBD1. CDR3 loop: CASSELGQGAQQYF. DNA of the CDR3: TGCGCCAGCAGTGAGTTGGGACAGGGGGCCCAGCAGTACTTC.